Shown below are 25 T cell receptor beta chains from a single sample sequenced in a study of PD-L1 blockade in urothelial cancer. Sequencing was performed with immunoSEQ multiplex PCR; in TCRdb, only in-frame clones are kept and a portion is missing. The sample yields around 70,000 clones, around 90% seen once. The time point is: pretreatment peripheral blood. The sample consisted of PBMCs, taken around atezolizumab (anti-PD-L1) treatment. Receptor source: a man in his 70s with urothelial cancer.

The chain recombines TRBV29-1 with TRBJ1-2; 7 bases map to TRBD1. CDR1 and CDR2 from the germline V gene are SQVTM and ANQGSEA. This CDR3 is 12 amino acids long. V was pared by 7 bases and J by 4 bases, with 6 bases of the junction left unmatched. CDR3 sequence: CSARQGPYGYTF. The DNA of the CDR3 is TGCAGCGCCCGACAGGGACCCTATGGCTACACCTTC.

The CDR3 bases are TGTGCCACCAGCACCGCCAGGGGCCCTTACGAGCAGTACTTC. As protein: CATSTARGPYEQYF. The J gene is TRBJ2-7, the V gene TRBV15, with a possible D match to TRBD1 (6 bases). Germline loops: CDR1 LNHNV, CDR2 YYDKDF (reference sequence). With 4 bases removed from V and 4 bases from J, the gap between germline ends came to 14 bases. There are 14 residues in the CDR3.

The rearrangement links TRBV18 to TRBJ2-1; 8 bases line up with TRBD2. CDR1 KGHSH and CDR2 LQKENI come from the germline V gene. The CDR3 sequence is 17 residues long. J lost 3 bases, V lost 1 base, and 8 bases had no gene match. The CDR3 DNA sequence: TGTGCCAGCTCACCACTTGGGGCTAGCGGGCACTACAATGAGCAGTTCTTC. Residues: CASSPLGASGHYNEQFF. The entire variable domain, with the rest obtained from reference TRBV18 and TRBJ2-1, is as follows: NAGVMQNPRHLVRRRGQEARLRCSPMKGHSHVYWYRQLPEEGLKFMVYLQKENIIDESGMPKERFSAEFPKEGPSILRIQQVVRGDSAAYFCASSPLGASGHYNEQFFGPGTRLTVL.

The chain employs TRBV7-6 and TRBJ1-3; 7 nucleotides line up with TRBD1. The germline gives CDR1 SGHVS, CDR2 FNYEAQ. V shed 3 bases and J 2 bases; nucleotides not matched to a gene: 10. The CDR3 has 17 residues. The CDR3 spells CASSFNPRGQAGNTIYF. The CDR3 region has the DNA TGTGCCAGCAGCTTTAACCCCAGAGGACAGGCTGGAAACACCATATATTTT.

The rearrangement joins TRBV9 to TRBJ1-1; no definite D call. The CDR3 is 15 amino acids. The V and J ends lost 0 bases and 6 bases respectively, with 15 bases between them. Germline V lookup: CDR1 SGDLS, CDR2 YYNGEE. CDR3 sequence reads: CASSVVPGGQAEAFF. The CDR3 DNA reads TGTGCCAGCAGCGTAGTCCCCGGAGGGCAGGCTGAAGCTTTCTTT.

DNA for the CDR3: TGTGCCAGTAGTAACAGGGGCGGGGAGACCCAGTACTTC. Encoded protein: CASSNRGGETQYF. The chain joins TRBV19 to TRBJ2-5; 7 nucleotides align to TRBD1. Germline V gene lookup returns CDR1 LNHDA and CDR2 SQIVND (reference sequence). This CDR3 has 13 residues. The V segment lost 4 bases and the J segment 5 bases; nucleotides outside the gene matches: 4. Filled out from reference TRBV19 and TRBJ2-5, the complete variable domain reads DGGITQSPKYLFRKEGQNVTLSCEQNLNHDAMYWYRQDPGQGLRLIYYSQIVNDFQKGDIAEGYSVSREKKESFPLTVTSAQKNPTAFYLCASSNRGGETQYFGPGTRLLVL.

J is TRBJ2-1 and V is TRBV9; TRBD2 matches at 10 bases. The CDR3 is 15 amino acids. The J segment lost 7 bases and the V segment lost 4 bases, leaving 8 bases of the junction unmatched. Germline CDR1 is SGDLS and CDR2 is YYNGEE. For the CDR3, the DNA is TGTGCCAGCAGCCACTCTAGCGGGAGTAGGAATGAGCAGTTCTTC. It codes for CASSHSSGSRNEQFF. Using reference TRBV9 and TRBJ2-1 for the parts outside the CDR3, the full variable domain is DSGVTQTPKHLITATGQRVTLRCSPRSGDLSVYWYQQSLDQGLQFLIQYYNGEERAKGNILERFSAQQFPDLHSELNLSSLELGDSALYFCASSHSSGSRNEQFFGPGTRLTVL.

In this sample, this clone turned up once. The chain employs TRBV28 and TRBJ1-2; 12 positions match TRBD1. Losses at the gene ends were 5 bases for V and 8 bases for J; bases not matched to a gene: 9. Germline loops: CDR1 MDHEN, CDR2 SYDVKM. This CDR3 comprises 15 residues. This CDR3 is CASSTGQGAAFGYTF. Written as DNA, the CDR3 is TGTGCCAGCAGTACGGGACAGGGGGCGGCGTTCGGCTACACCTTC.

The chain couples TRBV9 to TRBJ2-1; 11 nucleotides agree with TRBD2. This CDR3 region has 19 residues. Germline CDR1 SGDLS, CDR2 YYNGEE. With 0 bases clipped from V and 0 bases from J, the junction kept 8 bases outside the gene matches. Here the CDR3 reads CASSVVGLAGGISYNEQFF. CDR3 sequence (DNA): TGTGCCAGCAGCGTAGTAGGTCTAGCGGGGGGAATCTCCTACAATGAGCAGTTCTTC.

The rearrangement uses TRBV20-1 and TRBJ2-7, with D unresolved. This CDR3 spans 9 amino acids. CDR1 DFQATT and CDR2 SNEGSKA come from the germline V gene (reference sequence). The V and J ends lost 6 bases and 4 bases respectively, with 4 bases between them. The CDR3 coding sequence is TGCAGTGCCTCGTACGAGCAGTACTTC. Encoded protein: CSASYEQYF.

The V call is TRBV7-9, the J call TRBJ2-1; 16 bases map to TRBD2. CDR1 and CDR2 (germline): SEHNR, FQNEAQ (reference sequence). V trimming: 1 base; J trimming: 9 bases; junction bases outside the gene matches: 3. The CDR3 runs to 16 residues. The DNA of the CDR3 is TGTGCCAGCAGCTTAGAGGGACTAGCGGGAGGGAGTGAGCAGTTCTTC. It is translated as CASSLEGLAGGSEQFF.

This clone was picked up one time. This sequence joins TRBV30 and TRBJ1-3; 7 bases line up with TRBD1. V was pared by 4 bases and J by 2 bases, with 8 bases of the junction left unmatched. This CDR3 is 15 amino acids long. Germline V CDR1 and CDR2: GTSNPN, SVGIG (reference sequence). In DNA form, the CDR3 reads TGTGCCTGGATCCGACAGGGATGGGCTGGAAACACCATATATTTT. This codes for CAWIRQGWAGNTIYF.

CDR3 residues: CASTLPGGSYEQYF. The CDR3 region has the DNA TGTGCCAGCACCCTTCCGGGTGGCTCCTACGAGCAGTACTTC. The chain joins TRBV2 to TRBJ2-7; D remains unclear. The ends were cut back, 7 bases at V and 0 bases at J, with 13 bases in the middle. CDR1 and CDR2 from the germline V gene are SNHLY and FYNNEI. The CDR3 spans 14 residues.

This clone occurred once. This rearrangement joins TRBV6-5 to TRBJ1-5; TRBD1 matches at 9 bases. The CDR3 is 15 residues long. From germline, CDR1 is MNHEY and CDR2 SVGAGI. V dropped 7 bases and J dropped 6; count of bases not matched to a gene: 10. CDR3 in DNA: TGTGCCAGCAACCCCGGACAGGGGTTAAGTCAGCCCCAGCATTTT. It yields the protein CASNPGQGLSQPQHF.

The chain is built from TRBV27 and TRBJ2-1; no reliable D call. The CDR3 spans 14 residues. Germline V gene lookup returns CDR1 MNHEY and CDR2 SMNVEV (reference sequence). Trimming shortened V by 2 bases and J by 6 bases, and 11 bases separated the two germline ends. The chain's CDR3 is CASSLDAPGNEQFF. The CDR3 DNA is TGTGCCAGCAGTTTAGATGCTCCGGGCAATGAGCAGTTCTTC.

The chain carries TRBV5-1 and TRBJ1-2, with 8 bases that match TRBD1. With 4 bases clipped from V and 4 bases from J, the junction kept 6 bases outside the gene matches. CDR1 is SGHRS, CDR2 YFSETQ, per germline. The CDR3 totals 14 residues. The CDR3 sequence is CASSPGDRIYGYTF. CDR3 nucleotide sequence: TGCGCCAGCAGCCCAGGGGACAGGATCTATGGCTACACCTTC.

In this sample, this clone turned up once. The rearrangement links TRBV9 to TRBJ2-1; TRBD2 matches 7 bases. The CDR3 has 15 residues. V shed 4 bases and J 1 base; nucleotides not matched to a gene: 5. CDR1 is SGDLS and CDR2 is YYNGEE in the germline V gene. The CDR3 here is CASSTSSGSYNEQFF. The DNA of the CDR3 is TGTGCCAGCAGCACCTCTAGCGGTTCCTACAATGAGCAGTTCTTC.

The chain carries TRBV29-1 and TRBJ2-2; maybe TRBD2 (7 bases). Germline V gene data show CDR1 as SQVTM and CDR2 as ANQGSEA. The length of the CDR3 is 14 residues. The V end was cut by 4 bases, the J end by 7 bases, with 16 bases between. The CDR3 nucleotides read TGCAGCGTTGGGGGGGGCCTTGGTGGCGGGGAGCTGTTTTTT. This sequence encodes CSVGGGLGGGELFF.

This rearrangement joins TRBV21-1 to TRBJ1-1; the listed D gene, TRBD1, was not tested against the DNA. TRBV21-1 is a listed pseudogene. The CDR3 totals 14 residues. The CDR3 nucleotides are TGTGCCAGCAGCAAGGACAGGGCGAACACTGAAGCTTTCTTT. Its protein product is CASSKDRANTEAFF.

The J gene is TRBJ2-7, the V gene TRBV19; 8 bases line up with TRBD2. CDR3 size: 14 residues. Trimming cost V 3 bases and J 6 bases; bases outside gene matches: 7. The germline V gene has CDR1 LNHDA and CDR2 SQIVND (reference sequence). This chain's CDR3 is CASSINSGSVEQYF. The CDR3 DNA is TGTGCCAGTAGTATCAACAGCGGGAGTGTCGAGCAGTACTTC.

The CDR3: CASSPTGQLYEQYF. The DNA of the CDR3 is TGTGCCAGCAGCCCGACGGGACAGCTCTACGAGCAGTACTTC. This chain links TRBV7-6 with TRBJ2-7; TRBD1 matches at 7 bases. V lost 5 bases, J lost 3 bases, and 7 bases stayed unmatched. The germline CDR1 and CDR2 sequences are SGHVS and FNYEAQ. CDR3 length equals 14 residues.

The chain carries TRBV5-4 and TRBJ1-1; possibly TRBD1 for D (6 bases). Trimming removed 1 base from V and 3 bases from J, with 13 bases in between. Germline CDR1 is SGHNT and CDR2 is YYREEE (reference sequence). This CDR3 region has 15 residues. CDR3 in amino acids: CASSLTGFRDTEAFF. CDR3 bases: TGTGCCAGCAGCTTGACAGGGTTTCGGGACACTGAAGCTTTCTTT.

About this clone itself: Within the sample, other DNA sequences also encode this same CDR3. The chain uses TRBV5-6 and TRBJ2-7, with 11 bases aligning to TRBD2. From germline, CDR1 is SGHDT and CDR2 YYEEEE. The junction had 3 bases not matched to a gene; V was cut back by 4 bases and J by 3 bases. The CDR3 is 14 residues long. The CDR3 nucleotides read TGTGCCAGCAGCCTGGGACTAGCGGACTACGAGCAGTACTTC. This sequence encodes CASSLGLADYEQYF.

The gene calls are TRBV5-1 and TRBJ2-1, with D perhaps matching TRBD2 (5 bases). V was clipped by 0 bases and J by 13 bases, with 20 bases between them. The CDR3 is made up of 15 amino acids. Germline V gene lookup returns CDR1 SGHRS and CDR2 YFSETQ. In DNA form, the CDR3 reads TGCGCCAGCAGCTTGGATGGTGGGAGCCCTCTCTTTCAGTTCTTC. Translated, it gives CASSLDGGSPLFQFF.

The chain combines TRBV6-1 with TRBJ1-4; the D is unclear. This CDR3 comprises 17 residues. From germline, CDR1 is MNHNS and CDR2 SASEGT. Trimming removed 0 bases from V and 0 bases from J, with 11 bases in between. Written as DNA, the CDR3 is TGTGCCAGCAGTGAAGCTAACAGACCGGCAACTAATGAAAAACTGTTTTTT. Translated: CASSEANRPATNEKLFF.